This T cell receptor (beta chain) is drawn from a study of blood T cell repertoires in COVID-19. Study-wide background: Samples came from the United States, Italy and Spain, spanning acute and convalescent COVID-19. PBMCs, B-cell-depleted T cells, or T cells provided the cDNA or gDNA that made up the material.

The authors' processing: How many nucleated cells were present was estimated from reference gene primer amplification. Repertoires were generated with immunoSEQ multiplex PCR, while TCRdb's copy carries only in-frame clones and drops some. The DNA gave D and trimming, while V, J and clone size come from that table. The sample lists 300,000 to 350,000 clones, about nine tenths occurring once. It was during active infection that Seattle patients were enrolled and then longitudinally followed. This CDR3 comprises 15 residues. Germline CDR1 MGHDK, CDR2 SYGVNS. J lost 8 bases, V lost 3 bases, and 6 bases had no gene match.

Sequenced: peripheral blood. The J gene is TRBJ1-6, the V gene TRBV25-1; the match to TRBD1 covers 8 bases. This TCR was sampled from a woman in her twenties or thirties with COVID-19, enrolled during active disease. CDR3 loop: CASSDSGTGDSPLHF. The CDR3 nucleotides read TGTGCCAGCAGTGATTCAGGGACAGGTGATTCACCCCTCCACTTT.